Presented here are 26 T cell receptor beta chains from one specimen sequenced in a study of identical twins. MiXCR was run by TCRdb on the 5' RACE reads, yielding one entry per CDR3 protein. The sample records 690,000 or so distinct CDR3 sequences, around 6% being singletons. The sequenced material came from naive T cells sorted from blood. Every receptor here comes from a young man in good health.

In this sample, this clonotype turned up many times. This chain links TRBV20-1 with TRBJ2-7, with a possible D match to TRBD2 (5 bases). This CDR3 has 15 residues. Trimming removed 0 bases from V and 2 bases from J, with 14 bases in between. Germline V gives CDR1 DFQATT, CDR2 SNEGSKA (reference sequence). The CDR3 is CSARDLTRPAYEQYF. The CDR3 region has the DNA TGCAGTGCTAGAGACCTAACTAGGCCCGCCTACGAGCAGTACTTC.

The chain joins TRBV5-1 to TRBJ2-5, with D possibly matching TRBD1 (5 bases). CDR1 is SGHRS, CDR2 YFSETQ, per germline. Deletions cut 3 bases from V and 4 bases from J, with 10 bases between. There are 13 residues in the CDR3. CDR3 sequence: CASSSSTGETQYF. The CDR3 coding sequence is TGCGCCAGCAGCTCGTCTACAGGAGAGACCCAGTACTTC.

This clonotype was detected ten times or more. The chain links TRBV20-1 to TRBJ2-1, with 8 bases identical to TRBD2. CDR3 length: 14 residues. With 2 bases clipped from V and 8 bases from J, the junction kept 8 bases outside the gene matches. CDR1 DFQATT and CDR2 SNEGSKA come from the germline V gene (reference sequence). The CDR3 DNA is TGCAGTGCTAGACGCGCGGGAGGACGCCATGAGCAGTTCTTC. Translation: CSARRAGGRHEQFF.

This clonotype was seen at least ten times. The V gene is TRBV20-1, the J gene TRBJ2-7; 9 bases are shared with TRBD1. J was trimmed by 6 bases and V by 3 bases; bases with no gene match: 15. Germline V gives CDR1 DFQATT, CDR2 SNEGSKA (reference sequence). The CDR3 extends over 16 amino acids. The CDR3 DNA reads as TGCAGTGCTAGGGTCTTGAGGACAGGGGCCCCAGGCGAGCAGTACTTC. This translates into CSARVLRTGAPGEQYF.

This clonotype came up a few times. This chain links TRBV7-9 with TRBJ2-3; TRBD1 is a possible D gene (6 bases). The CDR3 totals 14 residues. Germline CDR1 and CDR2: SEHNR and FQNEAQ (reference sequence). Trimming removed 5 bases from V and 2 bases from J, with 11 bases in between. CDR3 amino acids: CASSAGQYTDTQYF. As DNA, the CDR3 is TGTGCCAGCAGCGCCGGACAGTACACAGATACGCAGTATTTT.

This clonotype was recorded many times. CDR3 sequence: CSAGAPGDQQFF. The CDR3 coding sequence is TGCAGTGCTGGGGCCCCCGGAGACCAGCAGTTCTTC. The chain uses TRBV20-1 and TRBJ2-1; maybe TRBD1 (5 bases). V was shortened by 5 bases and J by 11 bases, with 16 bases between the two germline ends. This CDR3 is built from 12 residues. Germline V lookup: CDR1 DFQATT, CDR2 SNEGSKA (reference sequence).

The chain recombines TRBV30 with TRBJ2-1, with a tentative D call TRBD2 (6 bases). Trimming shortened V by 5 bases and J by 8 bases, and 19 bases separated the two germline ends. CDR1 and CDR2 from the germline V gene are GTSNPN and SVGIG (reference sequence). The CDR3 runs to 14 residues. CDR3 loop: CAWDGLLATHEQFF. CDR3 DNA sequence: TGTGCCTGGGACGGACTCCTAGCGACACATGAGCAGTTCTTC.

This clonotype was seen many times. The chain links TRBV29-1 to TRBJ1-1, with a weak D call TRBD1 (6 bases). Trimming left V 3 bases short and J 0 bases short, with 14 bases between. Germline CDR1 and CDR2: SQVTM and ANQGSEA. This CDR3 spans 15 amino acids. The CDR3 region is CSVEGAASMNTEAFF. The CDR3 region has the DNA TGCAGCGTTGAGGGGGCCGCTAGCATGAACACTGAAGCTTTCTTT.

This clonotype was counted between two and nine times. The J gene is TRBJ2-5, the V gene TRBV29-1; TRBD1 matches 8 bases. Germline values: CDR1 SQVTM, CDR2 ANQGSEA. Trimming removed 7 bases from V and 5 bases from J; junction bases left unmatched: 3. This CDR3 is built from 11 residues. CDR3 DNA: TGCAGCGCGACAGGGGACGAGACCCAGTACTTC. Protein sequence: CSATGDETQYF.

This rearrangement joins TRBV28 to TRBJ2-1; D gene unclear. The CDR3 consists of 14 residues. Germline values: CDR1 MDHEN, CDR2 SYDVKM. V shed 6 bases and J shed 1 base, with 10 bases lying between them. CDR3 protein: CASRRVVSYNEQFF. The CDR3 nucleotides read TGTGCCAGCAGACGGGTAGTGTCCTACAATGAGCAGTTCTTC.

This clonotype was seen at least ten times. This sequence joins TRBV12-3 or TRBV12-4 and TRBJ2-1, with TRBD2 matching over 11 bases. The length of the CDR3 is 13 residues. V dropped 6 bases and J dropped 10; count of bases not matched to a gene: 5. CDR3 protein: CASRGLAEREQFF. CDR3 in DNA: TGTGCCAGCAGGGGACTAGCGGAAAGAGAGCAGTTCTTC.

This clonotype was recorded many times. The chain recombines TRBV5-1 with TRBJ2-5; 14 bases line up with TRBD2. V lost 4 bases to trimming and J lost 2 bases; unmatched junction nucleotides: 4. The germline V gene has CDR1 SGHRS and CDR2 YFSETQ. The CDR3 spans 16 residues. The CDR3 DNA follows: TGCGCCAGCAGCGTCAGACTAGCGGGAGGGCAAGAGACCCAGTACTTC. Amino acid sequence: CASSVRLAGGQETQYF.

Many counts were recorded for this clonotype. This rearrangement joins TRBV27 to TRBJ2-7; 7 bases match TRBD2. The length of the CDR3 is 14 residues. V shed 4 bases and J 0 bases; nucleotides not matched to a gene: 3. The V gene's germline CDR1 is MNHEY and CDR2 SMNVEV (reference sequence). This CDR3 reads CASSSLAASYEQYF. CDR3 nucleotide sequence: TGTGCCAGCAGTTCCCTAGCGGCCTCCTACGAGCAGTACTTC.

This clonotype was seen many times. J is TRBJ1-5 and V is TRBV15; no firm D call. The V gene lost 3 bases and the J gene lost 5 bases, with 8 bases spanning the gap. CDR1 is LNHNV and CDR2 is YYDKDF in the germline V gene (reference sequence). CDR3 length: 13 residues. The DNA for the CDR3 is TGTGCCACCAGCAGGAATAGGGATCAGCCCCAGCATTTT. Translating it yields CATSRNRDQPQHF.

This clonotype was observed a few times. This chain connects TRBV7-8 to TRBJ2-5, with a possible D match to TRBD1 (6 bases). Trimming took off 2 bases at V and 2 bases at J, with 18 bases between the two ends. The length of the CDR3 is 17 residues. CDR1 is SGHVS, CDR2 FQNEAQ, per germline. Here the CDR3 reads CASSLRGISLPQETQYF. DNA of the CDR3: TGTGCCAGCAGCTTAAGGGGGATCAGCCTGCCACAAGAGACCCAGTACTTC.

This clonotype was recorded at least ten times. As DNA, the CDR3 is TGCAGCGGCCTGGGACTATCGGCTGAAGCTTTCTTT. It translates to CSGLGLSAEAFF. The V gene is TRBV29-1, the J gene TRBJ1-1; D possibly corresponds to TRBD1 (5 bases). The CDR3 spans 12 residues. The germline gives CDR1 SQVTM, CDR2 ANQGSEA. V shed 7 bases and J shed 6 bases, with 15 bases lying between them. Full variable domain (missing parts from reference TRBV29-1 and TRBJ1-1): SAVISQKPSRDICQRGTSLTIQCQVDSQVTMMFWYRQQPGQSLTLIATANQGSEATYESGFVIDKFPISRPNLTFSTLTVSNMSPEDSSIYLCSGLGLSAEAFFGQGTRLTVV.

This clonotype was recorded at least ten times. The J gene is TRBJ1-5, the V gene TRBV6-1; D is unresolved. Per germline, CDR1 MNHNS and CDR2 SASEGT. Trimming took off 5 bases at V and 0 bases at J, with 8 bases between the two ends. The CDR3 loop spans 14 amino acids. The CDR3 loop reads CASSHDGSNQPQHF. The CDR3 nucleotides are TGTGCCAGCAGTCATGACGGTAGCAATCAGCCCCAGCATTTT.

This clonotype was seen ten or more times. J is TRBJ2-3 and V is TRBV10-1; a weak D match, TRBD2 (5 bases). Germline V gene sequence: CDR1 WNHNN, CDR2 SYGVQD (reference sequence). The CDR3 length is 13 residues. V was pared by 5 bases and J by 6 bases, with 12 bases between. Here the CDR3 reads CASSSGSPDTQYF. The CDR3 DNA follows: TGCGCCAGCAGTTCGGGGTCCCCCGATACGCAGTATTTT.

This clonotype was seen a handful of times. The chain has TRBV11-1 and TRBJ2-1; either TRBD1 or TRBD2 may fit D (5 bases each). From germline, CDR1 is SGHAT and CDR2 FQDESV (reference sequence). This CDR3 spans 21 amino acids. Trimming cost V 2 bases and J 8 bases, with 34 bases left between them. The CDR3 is CASSLFRSGAPQKLVFDEQFF. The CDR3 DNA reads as TGTGCCAGCAGCTTATTCAGGTCCGGGGCTCCACAAAAACTAGTTTTCGATGAGCAGTTCTTC.

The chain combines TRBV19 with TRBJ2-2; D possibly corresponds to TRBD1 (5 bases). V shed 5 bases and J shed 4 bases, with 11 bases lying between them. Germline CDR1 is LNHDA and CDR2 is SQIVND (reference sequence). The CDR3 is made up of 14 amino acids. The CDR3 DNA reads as TGTGCCAGTAGTGTCGACAGTCTCACCGGGGAGCTGTTTTTT. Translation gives CASSVDSLTGELFF.

The CDR3 nucleotides are TGCAGTGCTAGAGCCATAGCAGGGGGTTCTCGCTTCTACAATGAGCAGTTCTTC. It translates to CSARAIAGGSRFYNEQFF. The chain employs TRBV20-1 and TRBJ2-1, with TRBD1 matching over 7 bases. Germline V gives CDR1 DFQATT, CDR2 SNEGSKA (reference sequence). The CDR3 covers 18 residues. The V segment lost 1 base and the J segment 3 bases; nucleotides outside the gene matches: 15.

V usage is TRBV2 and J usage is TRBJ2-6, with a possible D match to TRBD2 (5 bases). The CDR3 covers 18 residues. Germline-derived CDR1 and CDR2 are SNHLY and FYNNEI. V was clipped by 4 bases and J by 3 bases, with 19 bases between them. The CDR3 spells CASSVDFRGISGANVLTF. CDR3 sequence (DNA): TGTGCCAGCAGTGTCGATTTTCGGGGAATCAGTGGGGCCAACGTCCTGACTTTC.

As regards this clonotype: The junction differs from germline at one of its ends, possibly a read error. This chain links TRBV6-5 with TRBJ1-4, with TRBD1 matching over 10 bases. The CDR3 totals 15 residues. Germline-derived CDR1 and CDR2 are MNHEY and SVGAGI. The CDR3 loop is CASSYAGTGDEKLSF. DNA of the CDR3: TGTGCCAGCAGTTACGCCGGGACAGGGGATGAAAAACTGTCTTTT.

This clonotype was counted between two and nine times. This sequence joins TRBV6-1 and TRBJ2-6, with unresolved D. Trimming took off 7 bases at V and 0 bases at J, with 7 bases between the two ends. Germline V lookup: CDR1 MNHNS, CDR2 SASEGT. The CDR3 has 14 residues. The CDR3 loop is CASTPTSGANVLTF. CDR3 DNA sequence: TGTGCCAGCACGCCGACCTCTGGGGCCAACGTCCTGACTTTC.

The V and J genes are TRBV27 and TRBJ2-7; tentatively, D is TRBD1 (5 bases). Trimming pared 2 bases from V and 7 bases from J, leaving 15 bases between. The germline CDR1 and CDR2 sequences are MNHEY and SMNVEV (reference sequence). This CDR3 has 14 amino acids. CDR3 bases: TGTGCCAGCAGTTTAACAGCCCAGGGTACGGAGCAGTACTTC. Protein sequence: CASSLTAQGTEQYF.

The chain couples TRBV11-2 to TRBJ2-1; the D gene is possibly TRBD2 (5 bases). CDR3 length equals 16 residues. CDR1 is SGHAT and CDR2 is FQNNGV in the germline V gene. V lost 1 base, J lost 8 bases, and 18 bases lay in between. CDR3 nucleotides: TGTGCCAGCAGCTTAGGAGCCAGGTCCCTCGGGGATGAGCAGTTCTTC. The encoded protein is CASSLGARSLGDEQFF.